The clone carrying this T cell receptor (beta chain) was counted a few times. Germline V CDR1 and CDR2: MNHEY, SVGAGI. The CDR3 extends over 15 amino acids. V dropped 0 bases and J dropped 4 bases, with 12 bases sitting between them. The data belong to a study of cytomegalovirus exposure and HLA in healthy donors. This PCR relied on a set of 60 Vbeta primers and 13 Jbeta primers. Measured with immunoSEQ multiplex PCR; TCRdb has only the in-frame clones, and not every one. The repertoire consists of approximately 120,000 clones, with 74% occurring once and the leading ten covering about 4.4%. The chain is built from TRBV6-5 and TRBJ1-2; no clear D gene. The TCR comes from a woman in her 50s in good health and CMV-seropositive. Sequencing used PBMCs. The CDR3: CASSYSTLGSYGYTF. The CDR3 DNA follows: TGTGCCAGCAGTTACTCGACCCTCGGGTCCTATGGCTACACCTTC.